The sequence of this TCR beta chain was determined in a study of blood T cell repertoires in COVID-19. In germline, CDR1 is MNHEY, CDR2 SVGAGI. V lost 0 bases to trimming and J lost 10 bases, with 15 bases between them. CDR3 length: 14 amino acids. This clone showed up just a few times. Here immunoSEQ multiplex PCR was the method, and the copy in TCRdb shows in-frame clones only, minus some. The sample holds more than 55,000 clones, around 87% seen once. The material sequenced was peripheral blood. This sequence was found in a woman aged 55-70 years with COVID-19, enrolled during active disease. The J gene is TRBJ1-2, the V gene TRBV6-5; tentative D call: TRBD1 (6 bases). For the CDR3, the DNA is TGTGCCAGCAGTTACTCGAAGGGCAGGGGCCACTACACCTTC. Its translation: CASSYSKGRGHYTF.